The next 14 T cell receptor beta chains were all read from a single sample in a study of Ad26.COV2.S vaccination and SARS-CoV-2 variants. The treatment was: around 19 received Ad26.COV2.S at low or high dose, single or two shots; about five received placebo; per-sample allocation not given. Repertoires come from day 63 after the first vaccine or placebo injection. This table comes from immunoSEQ multiplex PCR, and its TCRdb copy is limited to in-frame clones, with some not included. The table shows around 450,000 clones, with 90% occurring only once. Sample: peripheral blood, taken in a trial of Ad26.COV2.S vaccine versus placebo. The receptors were gathered from a person aged 18-65 years who received the Ad26.COV2.S COVID-19 vaccine or a placebo.

The V call is TRBV29-1, the J call TRBJ1-1, with D possibly matching TRBD1 (5 bases). The V and J ends lost 6 bases and 6 bases respectively, with 8 bases between them. The germline V gene encodes CDR1 SQVTM and CDR2 ANQGSEA. The CDR3 is 10 residues long. This CDR3 is CSVGGAEAFF. Here the CDR3 DNA reads TGCAGCGTGGGGGGGGCTGAAGCTTTCTTT.

This chain joins TRBV18 and TRBJ1-5; no reliable D call. V dropped 2 bases and J dropped 0 bases, with 5 bases sitting between them. Germline loops: CDR1 KGHSH, CDR2 LQKENI. The CDR3 consists of 14 residues. The CDR3 DNA is TGTGCCAGCTCACCAGATAATAGCAATCAGCCCCAGCATTTT. This encodes CASSPDNSNQPQHF. The full variable domain, in which reference TRBV18 and TRBJ1-5 provide the parts outside the CDR3, is NAGVMQNPRHLVRRRGQEARLRCSPMKGHSHVYWYRQLPEEGLKFMVYLQKENIIDESGMPKERFSAEFPKEGPSILRIQQVVRGDSAAYFCASSPDNSNQPQHFGDGTRLSIL.

The chain has TRBV6-2 or TRBV6-3 and TRBJ2-3; 9 bases agree with TRBD2. V shed 2 bases, J shed 7 bases, and the junction held 13 bases outside the gene matches. The CDR3 has 17 amino acids. The germline CDR1 and CDR2 sequences are MNHEY and SVGEGT. The CDR3 coding sequence is TGTGCCAGCAGTTACCTCCCCGGGATAGCGGGAGATCATACGCAGTATTTT. It is translated as CASSYLPGIAGDHTQYF.

The chain has TRBV5-4 and TRBJ2-3; D may be TRBD1 or TRBD2 (5 bases each). Germline loops: CDR1 SGHNT, CDR2 YYREEE (reference sequence). This CDR3 is built from 14 residues. With 0 bases removed from V and 4 bases from J, the gap between germline ends came to 9 bases. CDR3 protein: CASSLAGAADTQYF. CDR3 DNA sequence: TGTGCCAGCAGCTTGGCCGGGGCGGCAGATACGCAGTATTTT.

This chain uses TRBV27 with TRBJ2-7; TRBD2 matches at 10 bases. The CDR3 consists of 15 residues. V shed 4 bases, J shed 2 bases, and the junction held 5 bases outside the gene matches. Germline V gives CDR1 MNHEY, CDR2 SMNVEV (reference sequence). The CDR3 spells CASSSLAGAAYEQYF. The CDR3 coding sequence is TGTGCCAGCAGTTCCCTAGCGGGAGCTGCCTACGAGCAGTACTTC.

This clone was detected once. V is TRBV7-2 and J is TRBJ2-5; the match to TRBD1 covers 8 bases. With V trimmed by 3 bases and J by 5 bases, 8 bases remained unmatched. CDR1 is SGHTA and CDR2 is FQGNSA in the germline V gene. The length of the CDR3 is 15 residues. As DNA, the CDR3 is TGTGCCAGCAGCTTTCCGGGACAGGTATGGGAGACCCAGTACTTC. Encoded protein: CASSFPGQVWETQYF. Based on the CDR3 plus reference TRBV7-2 and TRBJ2-5, the full variable domain is GAGVSQSPSNKVTEKGKDVELRCDPISGHTALYWYRQSLGQGLEFLIYFQGNSAPDKSGLPSDRFSAERTGGSVSTLTIQRTQQEDSAVYLCASSFPGQVWETQYFGPGTRLLVL.

The chain uses TRBV11-3 and TRBJ2-1, with TRBD2 matching over 13 bases. This CDR3 is 19 amino acids long. Losses at the gene ends were 5 bases for V and 6 bases for J; bases not matched to a gene: 16. Germline V lookup: CDR1 SGHNT, CDR2 YENEEA. The DNA for the CDR3 is TGTGCCAGCAGCCCTGGACTAGCGGGAGATCTTGGAAAGGTCAATGAGCAGTTCTTC. Translating it yields CASSPGLAGDLGKVNEQFF.

The chain joins TRBV11-3 to TRBJ2-1, with TRBD2 as a possible D gene (5 bases). The CDR3 runs 13 residues. Trimming left V 5 bases short and J 5 bases short, with 10 bases between. CDR1 and CDR2 (germline): SGHNT, YENEEA. The CDR3 region is CASSGRRDNEQFF. In nucleotides, the CDR3 is TGTGCCAGCAGCGGGAGACGCGACAATGAGCAGTTCTTC.

The V call is TRBV7-3, the J call TRBJ2-1; TRBD2 aligns across 9 bases. This CDR3 is built from 16 residues. Germline V CDR1 and CDR2: SGHTA, FQGTGA. V was clipped by 5 bases and J by 4 bases; unmatched bases: 9. As DNA, the CDR3 is TGTGCCAGCAGCCCCGTGGCGGGAGGGCCTTACAATGAGCAGTTCTTC. Amino acids: CASSPVAGGPYNEQFF.

CDR3 sequence: CASSLPDRVRGYTF. The DNA of the CDR3 is TGTGCCAGCAGTTTACCTGACAGGGTTCGTGGCTACACCTTC. The chain uses TRBV28 and TRBJ1-2; 7 bases agree with TRBD1. Germline V CDR1 and CDR2: MDHEN, SYDVKM. The junction had 7 bases not matched to a gene; V was cut back by 2 bases and J by 7 bases. The CDR3 consists of 14 residues.

This chain links TRBV19 with TRBJ2-3; maybe TRBD1 (5 bases). The CDR3 loop spans 16 amino acids. Trimming cost V 5 bases and J 0 bases, with 15 bases left between them. Germline lookup yields CDR1 LNHDA and CDR2 SQIVND (reference sequence). CDR3 DNA: TGTGCCAGTAGTCCCCCAGGGCGTTGGAGCACAGATACGCAGTATTTT. It specifies CASSPPGRWSTDTQYF.

CDR3 in amino acids: CASTTLVGSADTQYF. DNA for the CDR3: TGTGCCAGCACAACTTTGGTCGGGAGTGCAGATACGCAGTATTTT. The chain uses TRBV5-4 and TRBJ2-3, with D perhaps matching TRBD2 (6 bases). Trimming left V 6 bases short and J 4 bases short, with 18 bases between. The CDR3 is made up of 15 amino acids. Germline V CDR1 and CDR2: SGHNT, YYREEE (reference sequence). The variable domain in full, completed from reference TRBV5-4 and TRBJ2-3, reads ETGVTQSPTHLIKTRGQQVTLRCSSQSGHNTVSWYQQALGQGPQFIFQYYREEENGRGNFPPRFSGLQFPNYSSELNVNALELDDSALYLCASTTLVGSADTQYFGPGTRLTVL.

The chain has TRBV2 and TRBJ2-5, with 7 bases aligning to TRBD2. Germline assignment: CDR1 SNHLY and CDR2 FYNNEI. The CDR3 loop spans 15 amino acids. V was pared by 4 bases and J by 8 bases, with 13 bases of the junction left unmatched. The CDR3: CASSVLGGSQDTQYF. In DNA form, the CDR3 reads TGTGCCAGCAGTGTTCTGGGCGGGAGTCAGGACACCCAGTACTTC.

The genes are TRBV7-9 and TRBJ1-2; possibly TRBD1 for D (6 bases). V lost 6 bases to trimming and J lost 4 bases, with 15 bases between them. The CDR3 has 14 residues. The germline V gene has CDR1 SEHNR and CDR2 FQNEAQ (reference sequence). In nucleotides, the CDR3 is TGTGCCAGCAGACAGGGACCTTTGGGCTATGGCTACACCTTC. This translates into CASRQGPLGYGYTF.